Below are 16 T cell receptor beta chains sequenced from a single sample in a study of cytomegalovirus exposure and HLA in healthy donors. Method: immunoSEQ multiplex PCR; TCRdb's copy keeps in-frame clones and lacks some. Of under 350,000 clones in the sample, 80% to 90% were seen once. Sample: PBMCs. The receptors were gathered from a woman aged 18-35 years in good health and CMV-seronegative.

V gene TRBV11-2 combines with J gene TRBJ2-1, with 7 bases that match TRBD1. Trimming removed 5 bases from V and 0 bases from J; junction bases left unmatched: 13. The length of the CDR3 is 18 residues. Germline values: CDR1 SGHAT, CDR2 FQNNGV. The CDR3: CASSRTGVTLLSYNEQFF. As DNA, the CDR3 is TGTGCCAGCAGCCGGACAGGAGTAACCCTCCTCTCCTACAATGAGCAGTTCTTC.

The gene calls are TRBV11-2 and TRBJ1-1, with no clear D. Trimming took 2 bases from V and 4 from J, leaving 14 bases between them. Germline CDR1 reads SGHAT; CDR2 reads FQNNGV. This CDR3 has 15 amino acids. For the CDR3, the DNA is TGTGCCAGCAGCTTAAATGGGGAGGTAGGCACTGAAGCTTTCTTT. Residues: CASSLNGEVGTEAFF. The variable domain in full, with the rest retrieved from reference TRBV11-2 and TRBJ1-1, is EAGVAQSPRYKIIEKRQSVAFWCNPISGHATLYWYQQILGQGPKLLIQFQNNGVVDDSQLPKDRFSAERLKGVDSTLKIQPAKLEDSAVYLCASSLNGEVGTEAFFGQGTRLTVV.

The chain couples TRBV18 to TRBJ2-7; 7 bases agree with TRBD1. CDR3 length: 13 residues. V lost 6 bases, J lost 4 bases, and 6 bases stayed unmatched. In germline, CDR1 is KGHSH, CDR2 LQKENI. The CDR3 coding sequence is TGTGCCAGCTCCACGGGACAGATTTACGAGCAGTACTTC. It encodes CASSTGQIYEQYF.

The V gene is TRBV29-1, the J gene TRBJ2-1; D is uncertain. The CDR3 is made up of 11 amino acids. V was shortened by 2 bases and J by 9 bases, with 8 bases between the two germline ends. The germline gives CDR1 SQVTM, CDR2 ANQGSEA. The CDR3 reads CSVERVGEQFF. For the CDR3, the DNA is TGCAGCGTTGAACGTGTCGGTGAGCAGTTCTTC.

The table lists this clone with a few counts. The chain links TRBV7-2 to TRBJ2-7, with 11 nucleotides matching TRBD2. Germline V lookup: CDR1 SGHTA, CDR2 FQGNSA. The J segment lost 2 bases and the V segment lost 3 bases, leaving 3 bases of the junction unmatched. This CDR3 has 15 residues. Written as DNA, the CDR3 is TGTGCCAGCAGCTTTGGACTAGCGGGTCCCTACGAGCAGTACTTC. It translates to CASSFGLAGPYEQYF.

V gene TRBV7-6 combines with J gene TRBJ1-1; the D gene is possibly TRBD1 (6 bases). The CDR3 covers 13 residues. Germline CDR1 reads SGHVS; CDR2 reads FNYEAQ. V lost 4 bases and J 2 bases, leaving 8 bases between the germline ends. CDR3 protein: CASSSQGNTEAFF. The CDR3 nucleotides read TGTGCCAGCAGCTCACAGGGTAACACTGAAGCTTTCTTT.

The chain recombines TRBV5-1 with TRBJ2-5; D unresolved. CDR3 length equals 14 residues. V was clipped by 2 bases and J by 4 bases, with 12 bases between them. CDR1 SGHRS and CDR2 YFSETQ come from the germline V gene. The CDR3 region has the DNA TGCGCCAGCAGCTTATCCACTAATGGAGAGACCCAGTACTTC. This codes for CASSLSTNGETQYF.

This rearrangement joins TRBV7-2 to TRBJ2-3; D possibly corresponds to TRBD1 (5 bases). The CDR3 covers 15 residues. From germline, CDR1 is SGHTA and CDR2 FQGNSA. The V end lost 2 bases, the J end lost 4 bases, and 13 bases lay between the germline ends. Here the CDR3 DNA reads TGTGCCAGCAGCTTAATCAGGGATAGGGCAGATACGCAGTATTTT. Its protein product is CASSLIRDRADTQYF.

V and J are TRBV29-1 and TRBJ2-7, with D tentatively TRBD2 (6 bases). This CDR3 has 12 amino acids. V lost 6 bases to trimming and J lost 3 bases, with 12 bases between them. Germline CDR1 and CDR2: SQVTM and ANQGSEA. CDR3 protein: CSVSGGNYEQYF. The DNA of the CDR3 is TGCAGCGTGAGTGGGGGGAACTACGAGCAGTACTTC.

This sequence joins TRBV30 and TRBJ1-2; a weak D match, TRBD1 (6 bases). V lost 3 bases and J lost 2, with 13 bases in between. Germline CDR1 reads GTSNPN; CDR2 reads SVGIG (reference sequence). The CDR3 is 14 residues long. The CDR3 here is CAWSSDRENYGYTF. CDR3 sequence (DNA): TGTGCCTGGAGCTCGGACAGAGAAAACTATGGCTACACCTTC.

The gene calls are TRBV4-1 and TRBJ1-1; 9 bases fit TRBD1. Germline V CDR1 and CDR2: MGHRA, YSYEKL. The J segment lost 5 bases and the V segment lost 2 bases, leaving 6 bases of the junction unmatched. The CDR3 loop spans 15 amino acids. The CDR3: CASSQPTGGRTEAFF. Written as DNA, the CDR3 is TGCGCCAGCAGCCAACCGACAGGGGGGAGGACTGAAGCTTTCTTT.

The chain uses TRBV2 and TRBJ2-1; tentatively, D is TRBD1 (5 bases). CDR1 and CDR2 from the germline V gene are SNHLY and FYNNEI. The CDR3 has 16 residues. V lost 4 bases to trimming and J lost 7 bases, with 20 bases between them. The CDR3 sequence: CASSAWGVKKGNEQFF. In DNA form, the CDR3 reads TGTGCCAGCAGTGCCTGGGGCGTTAAGAAAGGGAATGAGCAGTTCTTC.

CDR3 bases: TGCAGCGCACGGGTCGGGGAAGCTTTCTTT. The encoded protein is CSARVGEAFF. The chain carries TRBV29-1 and TRBJ1-1; no firm D call. The CDR3 runs 10 residues. Looked up from germline, CDR1 is SQVTM and CDR2 is ANQGSEA. Trimming removed 7 bases from V and 8 bases from J, with 11 bases in between. Filled out from reference TRBV29-1 and TRBJ1-1, the complete variable domain reads SAVISQKPSRDICQRGTSLTIQCQVDSQVTMMFWYRQQPGQSLTLIATANQGSEATYESGFVIDKFPISRPNLTFSTLTVSNMSPEDSSIYLCSARVGEAFFGQGTRLTVV.

This chain uses TRBV18 with TRBJ1-5, with 9 nucleotides matching TRBD1. This CDR3 is built from 16 residues. The J segment lost 2 bases and the V segment lost 4 bases, leaving 6 bases of the junction unmatched. In germline, CDR1 is KGHSH, CDR2 LQKENI. The DNA of the CDR3 is TGTGCCAGCTCACTCCGGGACAGGGTGGGCAATCAGCCCCAGCATTTT. The encoded protein is CASSLRDRVGNQPQHF.

This clone was recorded only once. This rearrangement joins TRBV5-1 to TRBJ1-2; TRBD1 agrees at 10 bases. Looked up from germline, CDR1 is SGHRS and CDR2 is YFSETQ. Trimming cost V 2 bases and J 4 bases; bases outside gene matches: 2. This CDR3 contains 14 residues. The CDR3 nucleotides read TGCGCCAGCAGCTTAAGACAGGGGGCCTATGGCTACACCTTC. Translating it yields CASSLRQGAYGYTF.

This clone was detected once. The chain recombines TRBV7-9 with TRBJ1-1; weak D call: TRBD1 (5 bases). V lost 1 base to trimming and J lost 5 bases, with 14 bases between them. CDR3 length: 15 residues. Germline V gene lookup returns CDR1 SEHNR and CDR2 FQNEAQ (reference sequence). The chain's CDR3 is CASSLEGQARTEAFF. CDR3 in DNA: TGTGCCAGCAGCTTAGAAGGACAAGCGAGAACTGAAGCTTTCTTT.